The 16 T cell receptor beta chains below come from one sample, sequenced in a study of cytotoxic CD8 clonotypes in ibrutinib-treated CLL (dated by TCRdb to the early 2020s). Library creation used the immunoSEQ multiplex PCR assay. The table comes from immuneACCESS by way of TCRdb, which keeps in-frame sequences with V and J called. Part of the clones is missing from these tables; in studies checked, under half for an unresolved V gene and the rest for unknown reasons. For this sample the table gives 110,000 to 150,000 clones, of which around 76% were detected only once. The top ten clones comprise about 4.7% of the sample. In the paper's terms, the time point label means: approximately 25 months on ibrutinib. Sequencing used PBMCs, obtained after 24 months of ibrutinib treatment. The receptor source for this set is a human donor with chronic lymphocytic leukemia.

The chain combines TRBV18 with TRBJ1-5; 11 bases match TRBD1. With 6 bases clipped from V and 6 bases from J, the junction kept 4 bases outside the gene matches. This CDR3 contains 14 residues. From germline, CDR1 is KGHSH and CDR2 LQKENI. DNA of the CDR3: TGTGCCAGCTCCCGCGGGACAGGGGGTCAGCCCCAGCATTTT. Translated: CASSRGTGGQPQHF.

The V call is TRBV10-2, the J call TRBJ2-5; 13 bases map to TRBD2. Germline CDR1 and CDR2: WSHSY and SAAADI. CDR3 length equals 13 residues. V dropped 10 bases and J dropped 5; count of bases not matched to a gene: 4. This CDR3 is CATLTSGGETQYF. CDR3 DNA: TGCGCCACCCTGACTAGCGGGGGGGAGACCCAGTACTTC.

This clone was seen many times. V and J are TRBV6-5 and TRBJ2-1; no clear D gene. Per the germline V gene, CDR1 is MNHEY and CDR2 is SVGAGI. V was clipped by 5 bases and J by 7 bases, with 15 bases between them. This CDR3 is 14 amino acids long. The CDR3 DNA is TGTGCCAGCAGTGCTCCTGGGATGGGAAATGAGCAGTTCTTC. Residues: CASSAPGMGNEQFF.

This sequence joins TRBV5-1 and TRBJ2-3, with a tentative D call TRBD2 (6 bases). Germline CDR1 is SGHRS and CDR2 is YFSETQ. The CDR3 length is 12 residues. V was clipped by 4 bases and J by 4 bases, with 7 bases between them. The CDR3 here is CASSPGADTQYF. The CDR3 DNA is TGCGCCAGCAGCCCGGGGGCAGATACGCAGTATTTT.

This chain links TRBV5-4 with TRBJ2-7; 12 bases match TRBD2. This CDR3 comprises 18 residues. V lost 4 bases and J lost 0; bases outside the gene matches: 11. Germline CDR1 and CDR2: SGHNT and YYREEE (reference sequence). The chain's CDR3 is CASSHGLAGTGSSYEQYF. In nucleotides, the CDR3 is TGTGCCAGCAGCCATGGACTAGCGGGGACGGGTAGCTCCTACGAGCAGTACTTC.

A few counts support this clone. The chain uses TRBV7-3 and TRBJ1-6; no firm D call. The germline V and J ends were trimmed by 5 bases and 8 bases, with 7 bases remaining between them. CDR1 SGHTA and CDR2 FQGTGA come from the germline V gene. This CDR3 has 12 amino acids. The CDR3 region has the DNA TGTGCCAGCAGCCCCCCCTATTCACCCCTCCACTTT. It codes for CASSPPYSPLHF.

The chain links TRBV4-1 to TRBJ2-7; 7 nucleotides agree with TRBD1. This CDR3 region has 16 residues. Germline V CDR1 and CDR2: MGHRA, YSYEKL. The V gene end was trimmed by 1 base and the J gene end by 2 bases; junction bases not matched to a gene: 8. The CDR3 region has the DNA TGCGCCAGCAGCCAAGTTCTACAGGGGTTTACCTACGAGCAGTACTTC. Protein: CASSQVLQGFTYEQYF.

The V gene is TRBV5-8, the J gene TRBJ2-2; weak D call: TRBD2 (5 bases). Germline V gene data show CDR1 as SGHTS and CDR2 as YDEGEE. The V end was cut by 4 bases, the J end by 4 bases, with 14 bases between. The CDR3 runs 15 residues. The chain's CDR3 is CASSAWGVGTGELFF. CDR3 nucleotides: TGTGCCAGCAGCGCCTGGGGAGTGGGCACCGGGGAGCTGTTTTTT. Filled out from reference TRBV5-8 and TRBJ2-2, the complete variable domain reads EAGVTQSPTHLIKTRGQQATLRCSPISGHTSVYWYQQALGLGLQFLLWYDEGEERNRGNFPPRFSGRQFPNYSSELNVNALELEDSALYLCASSAWGVGTGELFFGEGSRLTVL.

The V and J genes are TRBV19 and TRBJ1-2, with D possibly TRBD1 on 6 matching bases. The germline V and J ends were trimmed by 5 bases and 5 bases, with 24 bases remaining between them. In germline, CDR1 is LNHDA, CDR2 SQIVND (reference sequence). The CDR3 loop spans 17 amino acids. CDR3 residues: CASSPRAPAGAPYGYTF. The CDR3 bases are TGTGCCAGTAGTCCCCGGGCCCCCGCAGGGGCCCCGTATGGCTACACCTTC.

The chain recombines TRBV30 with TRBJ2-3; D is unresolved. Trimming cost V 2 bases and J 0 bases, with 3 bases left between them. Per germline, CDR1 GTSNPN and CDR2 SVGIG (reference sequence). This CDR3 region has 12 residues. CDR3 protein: CAWSPSTDTQYF. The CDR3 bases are TGTGCCTGGAGTCCGAGCACAGATACGCAGTATTTT.

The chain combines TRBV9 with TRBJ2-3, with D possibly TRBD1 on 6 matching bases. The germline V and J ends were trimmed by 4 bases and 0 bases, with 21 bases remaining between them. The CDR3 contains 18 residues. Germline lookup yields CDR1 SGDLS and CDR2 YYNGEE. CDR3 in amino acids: CASSLRFGTPLSTDTQYF. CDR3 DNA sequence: TGTGCCAGCAGCCTCCGGTTTGGGACACCCCTAAGCACAGATACGCAGTATTTT.

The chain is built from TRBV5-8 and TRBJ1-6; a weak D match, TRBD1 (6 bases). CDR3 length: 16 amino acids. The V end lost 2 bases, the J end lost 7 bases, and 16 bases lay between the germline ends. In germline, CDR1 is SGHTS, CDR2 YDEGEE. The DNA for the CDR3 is TGTGCCAGCAGCTTTGAGGGGGGGACCGGCAATTCACCCCTCCACTTT. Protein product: CASSFEGGTGNSPLHF.

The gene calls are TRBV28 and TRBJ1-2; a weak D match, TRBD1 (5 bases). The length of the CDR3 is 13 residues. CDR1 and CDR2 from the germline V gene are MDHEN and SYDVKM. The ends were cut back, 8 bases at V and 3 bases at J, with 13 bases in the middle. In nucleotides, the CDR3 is TGTGCCAGCGCGGGAGGGGACGACTATGGCTACACCTTC. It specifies CASAGGDDYGYTF.

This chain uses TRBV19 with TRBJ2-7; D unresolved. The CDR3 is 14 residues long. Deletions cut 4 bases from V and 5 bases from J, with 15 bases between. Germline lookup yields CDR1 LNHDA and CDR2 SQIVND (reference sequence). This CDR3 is CASSTRAWIHEQYF. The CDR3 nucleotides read TGTGCCAGTAGTACAAGGGCCTGGATCCACGAGCAGTACTTC.

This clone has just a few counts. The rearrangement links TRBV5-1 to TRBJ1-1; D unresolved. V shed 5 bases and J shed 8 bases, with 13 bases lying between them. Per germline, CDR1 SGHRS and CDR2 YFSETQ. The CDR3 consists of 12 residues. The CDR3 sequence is CASRRLESEAFF. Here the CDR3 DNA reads TGCGCCAGCAGAAGACTAGAGTCCGAAGCTTTCTTT.

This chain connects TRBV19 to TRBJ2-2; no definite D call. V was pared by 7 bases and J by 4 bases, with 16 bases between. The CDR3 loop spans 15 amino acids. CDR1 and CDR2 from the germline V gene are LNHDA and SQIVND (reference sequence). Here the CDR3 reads CASNYGWAGTGELFF. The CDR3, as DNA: TGTGCCAGTAACTATGGATGGGCAGGCACCGGGGAGCTGTTTTTT.